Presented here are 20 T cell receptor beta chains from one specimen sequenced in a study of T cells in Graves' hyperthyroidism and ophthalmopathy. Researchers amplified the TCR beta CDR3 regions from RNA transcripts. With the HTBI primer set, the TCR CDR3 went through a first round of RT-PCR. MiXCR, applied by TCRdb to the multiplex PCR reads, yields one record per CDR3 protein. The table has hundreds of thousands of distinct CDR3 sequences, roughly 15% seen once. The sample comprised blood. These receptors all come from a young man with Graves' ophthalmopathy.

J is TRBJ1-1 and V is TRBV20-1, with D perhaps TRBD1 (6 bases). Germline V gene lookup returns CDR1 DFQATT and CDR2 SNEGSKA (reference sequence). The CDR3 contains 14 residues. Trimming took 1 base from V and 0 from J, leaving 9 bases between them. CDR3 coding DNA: TGCAGTGCTAGAGGGGGGGGCCTGAACACTGAAGCTTTCTTT. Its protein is CSARGGGLNTEAFF.

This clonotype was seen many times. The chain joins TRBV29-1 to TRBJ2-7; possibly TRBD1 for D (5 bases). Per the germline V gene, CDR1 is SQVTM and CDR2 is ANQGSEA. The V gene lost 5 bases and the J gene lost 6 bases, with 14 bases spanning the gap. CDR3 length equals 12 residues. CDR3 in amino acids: CSVLGVGPEQYF. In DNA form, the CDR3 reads TGCAGCGTTTTAGGGGTAGGACCCGAGCAGTACTTC.

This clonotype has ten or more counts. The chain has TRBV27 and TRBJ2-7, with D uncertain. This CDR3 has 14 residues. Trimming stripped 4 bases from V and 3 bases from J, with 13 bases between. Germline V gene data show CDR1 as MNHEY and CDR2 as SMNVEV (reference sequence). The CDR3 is CASSSTRQIYEQYF. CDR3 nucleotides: TGTGCCAGCAGTTCGACACGGCAGATCTACGAGCAGTACTTC.

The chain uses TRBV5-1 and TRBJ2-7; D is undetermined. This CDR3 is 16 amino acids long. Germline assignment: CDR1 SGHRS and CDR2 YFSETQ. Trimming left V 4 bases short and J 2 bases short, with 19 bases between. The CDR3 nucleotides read TGCGCCAGCAGCAAACAAACGCAGGCGACACCCTACGAGCAGTACTTC. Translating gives CASSKQTQATPYEQYF.

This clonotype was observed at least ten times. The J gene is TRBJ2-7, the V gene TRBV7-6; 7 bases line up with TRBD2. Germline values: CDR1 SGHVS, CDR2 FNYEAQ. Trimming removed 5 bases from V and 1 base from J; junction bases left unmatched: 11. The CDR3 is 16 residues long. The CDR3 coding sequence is TGTGCCAGCAGCCCCGAGGGCAGGGAGGGTTCCTACGAGCAGTACTTC. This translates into CASSPEGREGSYEQYF.

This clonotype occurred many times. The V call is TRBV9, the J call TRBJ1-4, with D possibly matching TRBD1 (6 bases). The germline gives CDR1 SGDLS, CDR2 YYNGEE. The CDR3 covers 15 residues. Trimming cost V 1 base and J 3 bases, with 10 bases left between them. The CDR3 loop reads CASSVMDRSNEKLFF. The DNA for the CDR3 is TGTGCCAGCAGCGTAATGGACAGATCTAATGAAAAACTGTTTTTT.

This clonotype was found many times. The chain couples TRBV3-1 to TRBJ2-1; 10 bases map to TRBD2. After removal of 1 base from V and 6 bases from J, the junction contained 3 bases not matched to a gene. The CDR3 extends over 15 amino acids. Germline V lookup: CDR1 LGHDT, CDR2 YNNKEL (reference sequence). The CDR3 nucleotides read TGTGCCAGCAGCCAAGCGAGCGGGGGGGCCAATGAGCAGTTCTTC. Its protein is CASSQASGGANEQFF.

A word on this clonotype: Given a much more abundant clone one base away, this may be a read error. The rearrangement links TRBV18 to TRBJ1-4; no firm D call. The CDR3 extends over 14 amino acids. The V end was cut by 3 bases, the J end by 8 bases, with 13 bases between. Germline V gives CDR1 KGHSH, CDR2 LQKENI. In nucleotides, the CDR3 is TGTGCCAGCTCACCCATCGGGATAGTCGAAAAACTGTTTTTT. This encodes CASSPIGIVEKLFF.

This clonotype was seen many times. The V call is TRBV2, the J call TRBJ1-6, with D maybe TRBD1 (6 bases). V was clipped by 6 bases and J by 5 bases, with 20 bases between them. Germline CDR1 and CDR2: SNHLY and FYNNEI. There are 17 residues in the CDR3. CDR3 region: CASRGSQGSWDNSPLHF. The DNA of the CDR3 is TGTGCCAGCAGGGGTTCACAGGGAAGTTGGGATAATTCACCCCTCCACTTT.

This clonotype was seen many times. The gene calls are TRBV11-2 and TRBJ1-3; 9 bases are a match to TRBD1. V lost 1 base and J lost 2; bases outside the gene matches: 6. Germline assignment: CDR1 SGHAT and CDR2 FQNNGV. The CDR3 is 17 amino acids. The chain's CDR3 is CASSLVPDRGPGNTIYF. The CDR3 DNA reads TGTGCCAGCAGCTTAGTGCCGGACAGGGGCCCTGGAAACACCATATATTTT. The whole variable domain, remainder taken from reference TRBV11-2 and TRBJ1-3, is EAGVAQSPRYKIIEKRQSVAFWCNPISGHATLYWYQQILGQGPKLLIQFQNNGVVDDSQLPKDRFSAERLKGVDSTLKIQPAKLEDSAVYLCASSLVPDRGPGNTIYFGEGSWLTVV.

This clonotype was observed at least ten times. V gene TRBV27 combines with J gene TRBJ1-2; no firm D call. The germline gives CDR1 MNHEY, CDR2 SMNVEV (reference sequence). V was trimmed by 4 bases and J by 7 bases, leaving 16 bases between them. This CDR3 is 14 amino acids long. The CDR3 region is CASSYTLGFFGYTF. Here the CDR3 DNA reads TGTGCCAGCAGTTATACCCTCGGGTTTTTTGGCTACACCTTC.

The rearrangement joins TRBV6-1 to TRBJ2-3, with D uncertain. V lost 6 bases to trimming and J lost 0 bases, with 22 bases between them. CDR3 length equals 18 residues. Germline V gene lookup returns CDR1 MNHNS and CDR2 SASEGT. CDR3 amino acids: CASRGLGILLQSTDTQYF. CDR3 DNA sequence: TGTGCCAGCAGGGGCCTGGGGATTCTTTTACAGAGCACAGATACGCAGTATTTT.

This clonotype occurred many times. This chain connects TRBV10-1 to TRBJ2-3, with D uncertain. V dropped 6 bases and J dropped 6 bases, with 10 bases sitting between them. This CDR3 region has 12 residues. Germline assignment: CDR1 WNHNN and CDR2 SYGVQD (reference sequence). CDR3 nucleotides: TGCGCCAGCAGCGCCTCTATTGATACGCAGTATTTT. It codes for CASSASIDTQYF.

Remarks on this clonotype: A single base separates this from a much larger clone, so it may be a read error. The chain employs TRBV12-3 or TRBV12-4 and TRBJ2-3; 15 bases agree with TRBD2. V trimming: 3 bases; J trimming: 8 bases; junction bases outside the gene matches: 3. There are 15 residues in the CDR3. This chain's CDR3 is CASSFRTSGGGTQYF. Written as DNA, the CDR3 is TGTGCCAGCAGTTTCCGGACTAGCGGGGGGGGTACGCAGTATTTT.

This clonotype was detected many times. The CDR3: CASSAARVRGAFF. Here the CDR3 DNA reads TGTGCCAGCAGTGCCGCCAGGGTCAGGGGAGCTTTCTTT. This rearrangement joins TRBV27 to TRBJ1-1, with D possibly TRBD1 on 6 matching bases. Germline lookup yields CDR1 MNHEY and CDR2 SMNVEV (reference sequence). Trimming took 5 bases from V and 10 from J, leaving 17 bases between them. This CDR3 contains 13 residues.

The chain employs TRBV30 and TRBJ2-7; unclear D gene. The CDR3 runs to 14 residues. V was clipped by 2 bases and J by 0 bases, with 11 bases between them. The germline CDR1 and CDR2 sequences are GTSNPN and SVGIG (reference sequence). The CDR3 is CAWSRAGTSYEQYF. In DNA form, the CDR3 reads TGTGCCTGGAGTAGGGCCGGAACCTCCTACGAGCAGTACTTC.

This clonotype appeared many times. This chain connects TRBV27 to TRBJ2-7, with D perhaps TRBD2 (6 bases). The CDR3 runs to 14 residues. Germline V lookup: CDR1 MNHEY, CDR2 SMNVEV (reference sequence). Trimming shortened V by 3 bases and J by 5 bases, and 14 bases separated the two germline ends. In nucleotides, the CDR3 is TGTGCCAGCAGTTTGGCAGGAGGGGCGAACGAGCAGTACTTC. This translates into CASSLAGGANEQYF.

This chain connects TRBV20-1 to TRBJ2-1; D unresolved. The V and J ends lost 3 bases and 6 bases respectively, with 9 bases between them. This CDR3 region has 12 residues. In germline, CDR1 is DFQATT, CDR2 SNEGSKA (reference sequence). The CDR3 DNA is TGCAGTGCTAGGAGGTGGGGCAATGAGCAGTTCTTC. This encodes CSARRWGNEQFF.

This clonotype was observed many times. DNA for the CDR3: TGTGCCAGCAGGCCCCTAGCGGGGGGGCATAATGAGCAGTTCTTC. It specifies CASRPLAGGHNEQFF. V and J are TRBV2 and TRBJ2-1; 12 bases are a match to TRBD2. This CDR3 has 15 amino acids. V gave up 6 bases and J gave up 7 bases; unmatched junction bases: 7. CDR1 is SNHLY, CDR2 FYNNEI, per germline.

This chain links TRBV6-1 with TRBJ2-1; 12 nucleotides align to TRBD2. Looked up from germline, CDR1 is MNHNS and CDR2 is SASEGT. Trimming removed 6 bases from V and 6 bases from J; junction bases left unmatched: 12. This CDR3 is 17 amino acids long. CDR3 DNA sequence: TGTGCCAGCAGAAGGTCCTCGGGACTAGCGGGTGGCAATGAGCAGTTCTTC. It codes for CASRRSSGLAGGNEQFF.